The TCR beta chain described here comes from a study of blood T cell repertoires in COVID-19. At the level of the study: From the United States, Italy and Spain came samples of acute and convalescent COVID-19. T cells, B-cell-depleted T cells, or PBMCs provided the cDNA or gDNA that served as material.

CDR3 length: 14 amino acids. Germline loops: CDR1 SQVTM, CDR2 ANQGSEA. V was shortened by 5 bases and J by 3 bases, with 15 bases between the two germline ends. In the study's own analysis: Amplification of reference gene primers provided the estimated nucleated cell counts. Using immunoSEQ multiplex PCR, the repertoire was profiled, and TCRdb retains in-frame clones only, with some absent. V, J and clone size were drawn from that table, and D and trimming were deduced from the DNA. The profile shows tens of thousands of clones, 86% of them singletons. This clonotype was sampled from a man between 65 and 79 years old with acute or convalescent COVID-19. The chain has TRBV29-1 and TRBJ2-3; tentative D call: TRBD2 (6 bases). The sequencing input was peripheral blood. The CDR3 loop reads CSVWLWEATDTQYF. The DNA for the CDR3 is TGCAGCGTTTGGTTGTGGGAGGCGACAGATACGCAGTATTTT.